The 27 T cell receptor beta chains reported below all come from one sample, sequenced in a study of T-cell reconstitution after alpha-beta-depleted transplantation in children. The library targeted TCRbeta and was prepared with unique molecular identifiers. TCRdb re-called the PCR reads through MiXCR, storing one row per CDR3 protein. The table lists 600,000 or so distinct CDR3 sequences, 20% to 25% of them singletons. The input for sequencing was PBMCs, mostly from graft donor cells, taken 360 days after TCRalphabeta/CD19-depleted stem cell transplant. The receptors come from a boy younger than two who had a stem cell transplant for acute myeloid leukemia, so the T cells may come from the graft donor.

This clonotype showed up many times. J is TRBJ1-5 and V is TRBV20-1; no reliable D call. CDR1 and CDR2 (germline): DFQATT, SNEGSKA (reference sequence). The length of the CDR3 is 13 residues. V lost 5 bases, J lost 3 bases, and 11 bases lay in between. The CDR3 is CSAWTSLNQPQHF. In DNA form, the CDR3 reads TGCAGTGCTTGGACGTCGCTCAATCAGCCCCAGCATTTT.

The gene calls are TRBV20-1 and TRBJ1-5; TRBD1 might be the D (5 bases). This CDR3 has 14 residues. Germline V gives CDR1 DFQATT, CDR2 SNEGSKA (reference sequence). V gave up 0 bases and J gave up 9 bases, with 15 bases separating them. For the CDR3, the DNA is TGCAGTGCTAGAGACAGGCCGCCGGGGGGGCCCCAGCATTTT. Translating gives CSARDRPPGGPQHF.

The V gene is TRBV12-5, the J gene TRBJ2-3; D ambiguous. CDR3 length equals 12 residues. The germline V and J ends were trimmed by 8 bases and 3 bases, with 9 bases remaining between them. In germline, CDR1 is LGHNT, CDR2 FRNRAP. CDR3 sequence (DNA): TGTGCTAGTTGCCGATATACAGATACGCAGTATTTT. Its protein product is CASCRYTDTQYF.

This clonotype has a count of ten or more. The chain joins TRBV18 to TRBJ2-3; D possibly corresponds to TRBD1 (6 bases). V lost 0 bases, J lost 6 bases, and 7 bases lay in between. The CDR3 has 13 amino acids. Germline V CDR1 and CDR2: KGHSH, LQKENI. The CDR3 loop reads CASSPPRGDTQYF. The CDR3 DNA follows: TGTGCCAGCTCACCACCCAGGGGCGATACGCAGTATTTT.

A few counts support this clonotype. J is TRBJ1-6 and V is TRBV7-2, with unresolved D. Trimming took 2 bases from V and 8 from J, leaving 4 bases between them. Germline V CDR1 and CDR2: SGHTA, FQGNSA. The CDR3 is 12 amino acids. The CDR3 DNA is TGTGCCAGCAGCTTAACGCATTCACCCCTCCACTTT. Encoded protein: CASSLTHSPLHF.

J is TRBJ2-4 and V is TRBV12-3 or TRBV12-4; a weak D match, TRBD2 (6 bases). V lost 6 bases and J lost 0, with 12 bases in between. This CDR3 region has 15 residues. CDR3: CASSRSGQAKNIQYF. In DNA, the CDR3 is TGTGCCAGCAGCCGTAGCGGACAAGCCAAAAACATTCAGTACTTC.

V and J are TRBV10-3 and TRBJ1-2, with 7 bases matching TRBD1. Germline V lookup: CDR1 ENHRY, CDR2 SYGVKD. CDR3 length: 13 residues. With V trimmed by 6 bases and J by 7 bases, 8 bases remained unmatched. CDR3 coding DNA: TGTGCCATCAGCTCCGGACAGGATGGTGGCTACACCTTC. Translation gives CAISSGQDGGYTF.

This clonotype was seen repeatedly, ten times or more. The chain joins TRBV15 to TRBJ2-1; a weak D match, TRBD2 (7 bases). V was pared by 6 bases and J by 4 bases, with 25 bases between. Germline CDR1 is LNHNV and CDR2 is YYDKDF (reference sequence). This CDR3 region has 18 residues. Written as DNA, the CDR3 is TGTGCCACCAGTGACAGGTCCTTTGTAGCGGGCCTTTACAATGAGCAGTTCTTC. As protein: CATSDRSFVAGLYNEQFF.

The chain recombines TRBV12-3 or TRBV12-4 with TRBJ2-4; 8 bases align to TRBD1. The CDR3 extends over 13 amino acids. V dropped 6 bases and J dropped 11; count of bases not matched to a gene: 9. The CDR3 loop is CASSLGQAGLQYF. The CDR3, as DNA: TGTGCCAGCAGCCTGGGACAGGCGGGGCTTCAGTACTTC.

CDR3 amino acids: CSAGRTGGNQPQHF. CDR3 in DNA: TGCAGTGCGGGTAGGACAGGGGGCAATCAGCCCCAGCATTTT. V and J are TRBV20-1 and TRBJ1-5, with 9 bases that match TRBD1. Germline CDR1 and CDR2: DFQATT and SNEGSKA (reference sequence). This CDR3 comprises 14 residues. The V gene end was trimmed by 6 bases and the J gene end by 2 bases; junction bases not matched to a gene: 5.

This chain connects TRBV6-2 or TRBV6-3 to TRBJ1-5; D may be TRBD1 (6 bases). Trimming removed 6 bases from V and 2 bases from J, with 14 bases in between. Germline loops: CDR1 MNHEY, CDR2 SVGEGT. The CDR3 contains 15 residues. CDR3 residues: CASRQGTRGNQPQHF. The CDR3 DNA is TGTGCCAGCAGACAGGGAACAAGGGGCAATCAGCCCCAGCATTTT.

CDR3 residues: CSAPRGDGRLGELFF. The CDR3, as DNA: TGCAGCGCCCCCAGGGGCGACGGGCGTTTGGGGGAGCTGTTTTTT. This rearrangement joins TRBV29-1 to TRBJ2-2; weak D call: TRBD1 (6 bases). The germline V gene encodes CDR1 SQVTM and CDR2 ANQGSEA. V lost 7 bases, J lost 8 bases, and 23 bases lay in between. The CDR3 totals 15 residues.

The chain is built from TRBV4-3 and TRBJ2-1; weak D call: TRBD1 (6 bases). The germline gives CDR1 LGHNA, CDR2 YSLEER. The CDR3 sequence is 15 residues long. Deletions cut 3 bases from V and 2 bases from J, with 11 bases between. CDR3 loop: CASSQDDRTYNEQFF. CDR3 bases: TGCGCCAGCAGCCAGGACGACAGGACCTACAATGAGCAGTTCTTC.

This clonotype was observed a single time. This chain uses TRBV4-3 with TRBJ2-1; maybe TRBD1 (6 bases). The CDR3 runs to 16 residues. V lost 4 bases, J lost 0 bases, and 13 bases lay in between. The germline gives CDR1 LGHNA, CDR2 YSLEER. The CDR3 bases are TGCGCCAGCAGCCCGACAGGCTTATTCTCCTACAATGAGCAGTTCTTC. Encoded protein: CASSPTGLFSYNEQFF.

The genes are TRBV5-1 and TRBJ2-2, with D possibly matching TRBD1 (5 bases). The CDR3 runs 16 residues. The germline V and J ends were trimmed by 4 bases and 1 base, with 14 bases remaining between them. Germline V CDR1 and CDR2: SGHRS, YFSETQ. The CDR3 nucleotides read TGCGCCAGCAGCGAAGGACACTCGAGGAACACCGGGGAGCTGTTTTTT. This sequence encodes CASSEGHSRNTGELFF.

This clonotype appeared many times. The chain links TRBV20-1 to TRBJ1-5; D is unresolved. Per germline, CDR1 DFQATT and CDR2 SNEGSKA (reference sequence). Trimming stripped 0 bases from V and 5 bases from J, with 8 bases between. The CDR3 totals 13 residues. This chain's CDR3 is CSARDVVDQPQHF. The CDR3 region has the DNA TGCAGTGCTAGAGATGTGGTTGATCAGCCCCAGCATTTT.

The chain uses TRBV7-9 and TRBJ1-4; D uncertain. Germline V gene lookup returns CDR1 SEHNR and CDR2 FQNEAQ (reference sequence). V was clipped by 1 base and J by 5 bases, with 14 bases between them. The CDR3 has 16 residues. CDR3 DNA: TGTGCCAGCAGCTTAGGTACCAGTTTGGGCAATGAAAAACTGTTTTTT. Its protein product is CASSLGTSLGNEKLFF.

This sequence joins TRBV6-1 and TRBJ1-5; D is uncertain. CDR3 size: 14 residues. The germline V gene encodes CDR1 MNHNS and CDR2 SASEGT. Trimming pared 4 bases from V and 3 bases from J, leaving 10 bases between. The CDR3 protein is CASSVSGLNQPQHF. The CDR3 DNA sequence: TGTGCCAGCAGTGTATCCGGGCTCAATCAGCCCCAGCATTTT.

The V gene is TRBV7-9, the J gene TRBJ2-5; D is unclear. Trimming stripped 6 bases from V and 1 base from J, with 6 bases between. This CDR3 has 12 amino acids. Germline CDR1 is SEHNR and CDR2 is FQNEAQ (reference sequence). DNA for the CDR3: TGTGCCAGCAGGACCATCCAAGAGACCCAGTACTTC. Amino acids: CASRTIQETQYF. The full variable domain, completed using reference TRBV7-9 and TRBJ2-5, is DTGVSQNPRHKITKRGQNVTFRCDPISEHNRLYWYRQTLGQGPEFLTYFQNEAQLEKSRLLSDRFSAERPKGSFSTLEIQRTEQGDSAMYLCASRTIQETQYFGPGTRLLVL.

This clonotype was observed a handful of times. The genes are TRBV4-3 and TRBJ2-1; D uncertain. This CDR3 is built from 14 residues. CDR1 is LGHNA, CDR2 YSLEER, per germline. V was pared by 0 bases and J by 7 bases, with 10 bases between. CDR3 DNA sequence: TGCGCCAGCAGCCAAGATTTTGGCAGAAATGAGCAGTTCTTC. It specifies CASSQDFGRNEQFF.

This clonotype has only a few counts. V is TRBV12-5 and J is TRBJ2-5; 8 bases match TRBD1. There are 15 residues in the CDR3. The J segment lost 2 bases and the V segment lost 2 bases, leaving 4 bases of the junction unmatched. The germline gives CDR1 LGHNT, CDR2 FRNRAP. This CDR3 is CASGLQGARQETQYF. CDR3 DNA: TGTGCTAGTGGTTTGCAGGGGGCGAGGCAAGAGACCCAGTACTTC. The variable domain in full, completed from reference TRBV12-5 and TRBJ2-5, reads DARVTQTPRHKVTEMGQEVTMRCQPILGHNTVFWYRQTMMQGLELLAYFRNRAPLDDSGMPKDRFSAEMPDATLATLKIQPSEPRDSAVYFCASGLQGARQETQYFGPGTRLLVL.

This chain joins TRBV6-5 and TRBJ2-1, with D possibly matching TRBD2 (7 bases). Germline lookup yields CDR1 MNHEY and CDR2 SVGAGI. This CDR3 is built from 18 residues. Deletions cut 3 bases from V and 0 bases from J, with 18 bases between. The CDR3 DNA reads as TGTGCCAGCAGTTATTCTGTCCCGGGGGGCAGCTCCTACAATGAGCAGTTCTTC. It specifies CASSYSVPGGSSYNEQFF.

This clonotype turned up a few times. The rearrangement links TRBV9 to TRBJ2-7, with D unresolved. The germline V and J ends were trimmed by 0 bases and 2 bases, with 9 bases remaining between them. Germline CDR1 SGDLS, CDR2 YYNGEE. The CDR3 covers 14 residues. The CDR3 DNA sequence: TGTGCCAGCAGCGTAGAACAGCAGACCTACGAGCAGTACTTC. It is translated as CASSVEQQTYEQYF.

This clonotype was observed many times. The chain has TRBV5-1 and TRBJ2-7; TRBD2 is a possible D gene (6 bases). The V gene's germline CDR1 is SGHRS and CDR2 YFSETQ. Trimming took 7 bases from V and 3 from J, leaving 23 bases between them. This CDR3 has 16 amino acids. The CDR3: CASLLGEDTLYYEQYF. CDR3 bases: TGCGCCAGCCTCCTTGGGGAGGACACCTTATACTACGAGCAGTACTTC.

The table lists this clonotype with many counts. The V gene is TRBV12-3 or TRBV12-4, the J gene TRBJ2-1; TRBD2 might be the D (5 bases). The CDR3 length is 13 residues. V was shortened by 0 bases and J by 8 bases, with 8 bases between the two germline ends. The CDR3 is CASSLAREDEQFF. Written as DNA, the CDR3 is TGTGCCAGCAGTTTAGCCCGGGAAGATGAGCAGTTCTTC.

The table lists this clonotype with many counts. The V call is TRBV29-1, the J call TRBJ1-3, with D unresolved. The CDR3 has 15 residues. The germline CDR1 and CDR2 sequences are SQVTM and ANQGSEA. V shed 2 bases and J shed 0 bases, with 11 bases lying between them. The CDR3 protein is CSVEKGSHSGNTIYF. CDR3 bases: TGCAGCGTTGAAAAAGGGTCCCACTCTGGAAACACCATATATTTT.

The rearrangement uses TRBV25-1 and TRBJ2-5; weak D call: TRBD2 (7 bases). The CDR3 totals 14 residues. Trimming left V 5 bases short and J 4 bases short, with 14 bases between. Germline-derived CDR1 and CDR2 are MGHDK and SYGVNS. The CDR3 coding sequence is TGTGCCAGCAGTTGGCAGAGGGGGGGAGAGACCCAGTACTTC. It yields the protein CASSWQRGGETQYF.